One sample yielded the 8 T cell receptor beta chains listed below, sequenced in a study of blood T cell repertoires in COVID-19. The assay was immunoSEQ multiplex PCR, and TCRdb's table has in-frame clones only and misses some. The sample includes 200,000 to 250,000 clones, about 90% of them seen just once. Sequenced input: PBMCs or T cells enriched from blood (not recorded which). These receptor sequences come from a man younger than 40 who had been exposed to COVID-19.

This rearrangement joins TRBV6-5 to TRBJ1-4; 9 nucleotides agree with TRBD1. This CDR3 comprises 14 residues. With 6 bases clipped from V and 8 bases from J, the junction kept 7 bases outside the gene matches. The V gene's germline CDR1 is MNHEY and CDR2 SVGAGI. The CDR3 loop is CASRPAGTGEKLFF. Here the CDR3 DNA reads TGTGCCAGCAGACCAGCCGGGACAGGGGAAAAACTGTTTTTT.

The genes are TRBV15 and TRBJ1-2; 7 bases align to TRBD1. Germline CDR1 is LNHNV and CDR2 is YYDKDF (reference sequence). The J segment lost 5 bases and the V segment lost 3 bases, leaving 0 bases of the junction unmatched. CDR3 length: 12 residues. In DNA form, the CDR3 reads TGTGCCACCAGCAGGACAGGGTATGGCTACACCTTC. This sequence encodes CATSRTGYGYTF.

This chain joins TRBV12-3 or TRBV12-4 and TRBJ1-3; D is ambiguous. The CDR3 runs to 11 residues. Trimming took off 8 bases at V and 7 bases at J, with 9 bases between the two ends. The CDR3 DNA follows: TGTGCCAGCTCTCACGGGAACACCATATATTTT. Translation gives CASSHGNTIYF.

In its sample, this clone was seen once. The rearrangement joins TRBV19 to TRBJ2-4; D might be TRBD1 (5 bases). The CDR3 has 16 amino acids. Germline assignment: CDR1 LNHDA and CDR2 SQIVND (reference sequence). V was cut by 6 bases and J by 5 bases, with 20 bases left in between. The CDR3 nucleotides read TGTGCCAGTAGGCTTCATCCGACAGCCCCCGAAAACATTCAGTACTTC. Its protein is CASRLHPTAPENIQYF.

The rearrangement uses TRBV28 and TRBJ2-5; no clear D. Germline lookup yields CDR1 MDHEN and CDR2 SYDVKM. CDR3 length: 12 residues. V was pared by 0 bases and J by 4 bases, with 3 bases between. The CDR3 nucleotides are TGTGCCAGCAGTTTATGGAGAGAGACCCAGTACTTC. This gives the protein CASSLWRETQYF. The whole variable domain, filled in from reference TRBV28 and TRBJ2-5, reads DVKVTQSSRYLVKRTGEKVFLECVQDMDHENMFWYRQDPGLGLRLIYFSYDVKMKEKGDIPEGYSVSREKKERFSLILESASTNQTSMYLCASSLWRETQYFGPGTRLLVL.

This chain uses TRBV11-3 with TRBJ2-5; D is perhaps TRBD1 (5 bases). Trimming took 1 base from V and 5 from J, leaving 20 bases between them. Germline V gene data show CDR1 as SGHNT and CDR2 as YENEEA. The CDR3 consists of 17 residues. This CDR3 reads CASSLGSRAVQDETQYF. CDR3 DNA sequence: TGTGCCAGCAGCTTAGGCAGCAGGGCAGTTCAAGATGAGACCCAGTACTTC.

This clone was picked up one time. The gene calls are TRBV5-4 and TRBJ1-4; no definite D call. The germline V gene encodes CDR1 SGHNT and CDR2 YYREEE (reference sequence). Trimming stripped 2 bases from V and 3 bases from J, with 8 bases between. The CDR3 extends over 14 amino acids. In nucleotides, the CDR3 is TGTGCCAGCAGCTTCAGTCAGTCTAATGAAAAACTGTTTTTT. Protein product: CASSFSQSNEKLFF.

V is TRBV23-1 and J is TRBJ1-5; possibly TRBD1 for D (6 bases). TRBV23-1 is designated an ORF whose function remains uncertain. V was trimmed by 7 bases and J by 0 bases, leaving 16 bases between them. The CDR3 is 16 residues long. The CDR3 here is CASTGGGHYSNQPQHF. CDR3 bases: TGCGCCAGCACCGGGGGGGGACATTATAGCAATCAGCCCCAGCATTTT.